The T cell receptor beta chain under discussion was sequenced for a study of chemoradiotherapy in HPV16-positive cancers. Some clones are missing from TCRdb's copy, which holds only in-frame ones; the method was immunoSEQ multiplex PCR. The sample has 9,500 to 15,000 clones; approximately 87% are singletons. There are 15 residues in the CDR3. Trimming left V 0 bases short and J 2 bases short, with 11 bases between. Germline V CDR1 and CDR2: GTSNPN, SVGIG (reference sequence). The clonotype originates from a human donor with HPV-associated anogenital cancer. This chain connects TRBV30 to TRBJ2-1; D possibly uses TRBD1 or TRBD2 (6 bases each). Sequenced material: blood, taken from a patient who underwent chemoradiotherapy. Here the CDR3 DNA reads TGTGCCTGGAGTGTACAAGGGGGGCCCTACAATGAGCAGTTCTTC. Residues: CAWSVQGGPYNEQFF.